This paragraph covers one T cell receptor (beta chain) sequence. Its antigen is unknown. The sample is drawn from a study of T-cell reconstitution after alpha-beta-depleted transplantation in children. The authors prepared the TCRbeta library with unique molecular identifiers. TCRdb re-derived calls from the PCR reads in MiXCR, one entry per CDR3 protein. Of 280,000 or so distinct CDR3 sequences listed, around a tenth are singletons. Trimming left V 2 bases short and J 14 bases short, with 13 bases between. This CDR3 region has 11 residues. Germline assignment: CDR1 GTSNPN and CDR2 SVGIG (reference sequence). Overall study findings and caveats: Once a year had passed after transplant, T-cell counts and diversity came mostly from newly produced T cells. The study reportedly traced alpha-beta T cells about two months after transplant to several hundred expanded graft clones.

V gene TRBV30 combines with J gene TRBJ2-1; no firm D call. The receptor's source is a male patient under 10 years old who had a stem cell transplant for chronic granulomatous disease, so the T cells may come from the graft donor. The starting material was peripheral blood, obtained 180 days after TCRalphabeta/CD19-depleted stem cell transplant. DNA for the CDR3: TGTGCCTGGAGTAGTCTTCAGTCGGAGTTCTTC. Translation: CAWSSLQSEFF.